The 15 T cell receptor beta chains given below trace back to one sample, sequenced in a study of T cell responses to AZD1222 COVID-19 vaccine. Produced via immunoSEQ multiplex PCR; TCRdb's table is partial and in-frame only. The table has about 110,000 clones, about 90% seen once. Sequencing was performed on peripheral blood, taken 28 days after the second AZD1222 dose. These receptors all stem from an adult who received the AZD1222 COVID-19 vaccine.

V is TRBV6-5 and J is TRBJ2-7, with no clear D. V gave up 6 bases and J gave up 3 bases, with 9 bases separating them. CDR1 is MNHEY and CDR2 is SVGAGI in the germline V gene. The CDR3 runs 12 residues. The DNA of the CDR3 is TGTGCCAGCAGGCCCGCGATCTACGAGCAGTACTTC. Its protein is CASRPAIYEQYF.

The chain is built from TRBV24-1 and TRBJ2-3, with D perhaps TRBD1 (6 bases). CDR3 length: 15 residues. Between the trimmed V and J ends, which lost 4 bases and 2 bases, there was a span of 12 bases. Germline V CDR1 and CDR2: KGHDR, SFDVKD. CDR3 residues: CATSDPRTVTDTQYF. The CDR3, as DNA: TGTGCCACCAGTGACCCAAGGACAGTCACAGATACGCAGTATTTT.

The V call is TRBV18, the J call TRBJ2-1; 11 positions match TRBD1. Trimming at V came to 4 bases and at J to 9 bases, leaving 2 bases not matched to a gene. CDR3 size: 13 residues. Per the germline V gene, CDR1 is KGHSH and CDR2 is LQKENI. CDR3 residues: CASSRTGGSEQFF. In DNA, the CDR3 is TGTGCCAGCTCACGGACAGGGGGCAGTGAGCAGTTCTTC. Full variable domain (remainder filled in from reference TRBV18 and TRBJ2-1): NAGVMQNPRHLVRRRGQEARLRCSPMKGHSHVYWYRQLPEEGLKFMVYLQKENIIDESGMPKERFSAEFPKEGPSILRIQQVVRGDSAAYFCASSRTGGSEQFFGPGTRLTVL.

The CDR3 region has the DNA TGTGCCAGCAGTAGGGCCCGGGCGACTAGCACAGATACGCAGTATTTT. Its translation is CASSRARATSTDTQYF. J is TRBJ2-3 and V is TRBV27; no clear D. CDR1 MNHEY and CDR2 SMNVEV come from the germline V gene (reference sequence). The CDR3 extends over 16 amino acids. The V and J ends lost 5 bases and 0 bases respectively, with 15 bases between them.

The chain has TRBV7-9 and TRBJ1-6; 7 positions agree with TRBD1. The CDR3 is 14 amino acids. Germline lookup yields CDR1 SEHNR and CDR2 FQNEAQ (reference sequence). The ends lost 3 bases at V and 4 bases at J; junction bases unmatched: 0. This chain's CDR3 is CASSLTGYNSPLHF. DNA for the CDR3: TGTGCCAGCAGCTTGACAGGGTATAATTCACCCCTCCACTTT.

The chain employs TRBV30 and TRBJ1-2, with D hard to call. Germline assignment: CDR1 GTSNPN and CDR2 SVGIG (reference sequence). CDR3 size: 13 residues. Trimming cost V 2 bases and J 7 bases, with 14 bases left between them. CDR3 residues: CAWSLGLPGGYTF. CDR3 in DNA: TGTGCCTGGAGTCTGGGATTGCCCGGTGGCTACACCTTC.

This chain joins TRBV4-1 and TRBJ2-7, with D unresolved. V was clipped by 4 bases and J by 7 bases, with 8 bases between them. The CDR3 is 11 amino acids. Germline lookup yields CDR1 MGHRA and CDR2 YSYEKL. DNA for the CDR3: TGCGCCAGCAGCCGCGAAGGGGAGCAGTACTTC. The encoded protein is CASSREGEQYF.

J is TRBJ1-2 and V is TRBV5-6, with D possibly matching TRBD1 (5 bases). Germline CDR1 is SGHDT and CDR2 is YYEEEE. The CDR3 is made up of 15 amino acids. The V gene lost 5 bases and the J gene lost 3 bases, with 17 bases spanning the gap. The CDR3 DNA reads TGTGCCAGCAGTCCGTGGGCAGGGCGGGACTATGGCTACACCTTC. Translating it yields CASSPWAGRDYGYTF.

The rearrangement joins TRBV19 to TRBJ1-4; possible D gene TRBD1, 5 bases. Looked up from germline, CDR1 is LNHDA and CDR2 is SQIVND (reference sequence). Trimming removed 6 bases from V and 7 bases from J, with 15 bases in between. The length of the CDR3 is 14 residues. DNA for the CDR3: TGTGCCAGTAGGAGGGGCAGGGTGGGTGAAAAACTGTTTTTT. It codes for CASRRGRVGEKLFF.

The chain has TRBV5-5 and TRBJ2-1; D tentatively fits TRBD1 or TRBD2 (5 bases each). The CDR3 sequence is 15 residues long. The V gene lost 2 bases and the J gene lost 4 bases, with 13 bases spanning the gap. Per germline, CDR1 SGHKS and CDR2 YYEKEE (reference sequence). CDR3 DNA: TGTGCCAGCAGCTTTAGGTGGGACGGATACAATGAGCAGTTCTTC. Amino acids: CASSFRWDGYNEQFF. Full variable domain (rest looked up from reference TRBV5-5 and TRBJ2-1): DAGVTQSPTHLIKTRGQQVTLRCSPISGHKSVSWYQQVLGQGPQFIFQYYEKEERGRGNFPDRFSARQFPNYSSELNVNALLLGDSALYLCASSFRWDGYNEQFFGPGTRLTVL.

The gene calls are TRBV19 and TRBJ1-1, with 8 bases lining up with TRBD1. V lost 3 bases and J lost 0; bases outside the gene matches: 6. Looked up from germline, CDR1 is LNHDA and CDR2 is SQIVND (reference sequence). This CDR3 contains 16 residues. CDR3 region: CASSMLGTGLNTEAFF. The CDR3 DNA sequence: TGTGCCAGTAGTATGTTGGGGACAGGCCTGAACACTGAAGCTTTCTTT.

V is TRBV19 and J is TRBJ2-1; possible D gene TRBD1, 5 bases. CDR1 LNHDA and CDR2 SQIVND come from the germline V gene (reference sequence). The V end lost 4 bases, the J end lost 0 bases, and 10 bases lay between the germline ends. CDR3 length: 15 residues. CDR3: CASSTGMSSYNEQFF. CDR3 nucleotides: TGTGCCAGTAGTACAGGGATGAGCTCCTACAATGAGCAGTTCTTC.

The chain links TRBV7-9 to TRBJ2-7; 7 positions agree with TRBD1. This CDR3 comprises 14 residues. J lost 3 bases, V lost 7 bases, and 9 bases had no gene match. The germline V gene has CDR1 SEHNR and CDR2 FQNEAQ (reference sequence). The CDR3, as DNA: TGTGCCAGCATCAAAGCAGGGGGAAACTACGAGCAGTACTTC. Translating gives CASIKAGGNYEQYF.

V is TRBV3-1 (or the pseudogene TRBV3-2) and J is TRBJ1-1; D ambiguous. Germline CDR1 LGHDT, CDR2 YNNKEL (reference sequence). V shed 0 bases and J shed 3 bases, with 11 bases lying between them. This CDR3 spans 15 amino acids. The CDR3, as DNA: TGTGCCAGCAGCCAAGAGGCGGTGTATTACACTGAAGCTTTCTTT. Amino acids: CASSQEAVYYTEAFF.

The CDR3 DNA sequence: TGTGCCAGCAGCCCATTGGGCGCAGGGGGCGCGGTCGGGGAGCTGTTTTTT. Encoded protein: CASSPLGAGGAVGELFF. The V and J genes are TRBV7-2 and TRBJ2-2, with TRBD1 matching over 8 bases. Trimming at V came to 5 bases and at J to 7 bases, leaving 15 bases not matched to a gene. CDR3 length: 17 amino acids. Looked up from germline, CDR1 is SGHTA and CDR2 is FQGNSA. The complete variable domain, with remaining parts taken from reference TRBV7-2 and TRBJ2-2, reads GAGVSQSPSNKVTEKGKDVELRCDPISGHTALYWYRQSLGQGLEFLIYFQGNSAPDKSGLPSDRFSAERTGGSVSTLTIQRTQQEDSAVYLCASSPLGAGGAVGELFFGEGSRLTVL.